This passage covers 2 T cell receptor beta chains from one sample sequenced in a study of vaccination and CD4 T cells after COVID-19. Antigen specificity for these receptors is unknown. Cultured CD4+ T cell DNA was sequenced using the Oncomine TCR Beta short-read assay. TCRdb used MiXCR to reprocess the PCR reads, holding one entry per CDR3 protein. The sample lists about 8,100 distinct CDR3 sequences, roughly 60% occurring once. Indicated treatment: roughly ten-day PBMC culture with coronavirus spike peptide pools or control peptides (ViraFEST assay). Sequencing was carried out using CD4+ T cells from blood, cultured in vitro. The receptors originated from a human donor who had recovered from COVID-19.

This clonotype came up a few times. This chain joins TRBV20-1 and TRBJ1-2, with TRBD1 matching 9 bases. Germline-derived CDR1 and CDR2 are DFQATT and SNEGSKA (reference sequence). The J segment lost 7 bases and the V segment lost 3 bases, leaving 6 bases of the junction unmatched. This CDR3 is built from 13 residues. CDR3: CSASTGGASGYTF. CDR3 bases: TGCAGTGCTAGCACAGGGGGCGCGAGTGGCTACACCTTC.

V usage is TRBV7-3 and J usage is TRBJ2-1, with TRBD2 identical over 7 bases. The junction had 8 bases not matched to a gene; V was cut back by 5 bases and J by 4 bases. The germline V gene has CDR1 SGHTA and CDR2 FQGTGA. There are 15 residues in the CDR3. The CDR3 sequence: CASSPSGNAYNEQFF. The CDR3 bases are TGTGCCAGCAGCCCAAGCGGGAACGCGTACAATGAGCAGTTCTTC.